These T cell receptor beta chains were read from a single sample in a study of type 1 regulatory T cells. From the reads, TCRdb called clonotypes with MiXCR, one entry per CDR3 protein. The data show about 62,000 distinct CDR3 sequences, roughly two thirds seen once. No antigen has been assigned to these receptors. What was sequenced was cultured non-Tr1 T cells, either the whole culture or a sorted T cell fraction (not recorded which). These receptor sequences come from a human donor in good health. The conserved cysteine and the conserved F or W are not part of the CDR3 here.

v_call	cdr3_aa
TRBV30	AWRGQGGGPQH
TRBV7-3	ASSLSRGNTEAF
TRBV7-2	ASSSQSGRGDTQY
TRBV20-1	SATRDSLTDTQY
TRBV18	ASSLDIQETQY
TRBV11-3	ASSLQRNTEAF
TRBV6-1	ASTLGAGSYNEQF
TRBV20-1	SARDRSISYEAF
TRBV4-3	ASSQVSGTSGIPPHEQY
TRBV7-3	ASSLNSGGTEQF
TRBV15	ATSRDRQGYT
TRBV2	ASRTENSPLH
TRBV29-1	SVEPPGSTEAF
TRBV28	ASSLPVFTGLGTEAF
TRBV5-1	ASSPSGTDYNEQF
TRBV28	ASTLAGRRTGETQY
TRBV20-1	SASNQRLYGYT
TRBV19	ASSPRIGASYNEQF
TRBV15	ATSRDGQGYQPQH
TRBV3-1	ASSSNKMNTYEQY
TRBV10-2	ASSEDRGALNTGELF
TRBV30	AWSGPPPREVHEQY
TRBV11-2	ASSRNGGQNTGELF
TRBV5-1	ASSLVGGGSYNEQF
TRBV11-2	ASSLVATQNTGELF
TRBV5-4	ASSPLPGIRGPNEQF